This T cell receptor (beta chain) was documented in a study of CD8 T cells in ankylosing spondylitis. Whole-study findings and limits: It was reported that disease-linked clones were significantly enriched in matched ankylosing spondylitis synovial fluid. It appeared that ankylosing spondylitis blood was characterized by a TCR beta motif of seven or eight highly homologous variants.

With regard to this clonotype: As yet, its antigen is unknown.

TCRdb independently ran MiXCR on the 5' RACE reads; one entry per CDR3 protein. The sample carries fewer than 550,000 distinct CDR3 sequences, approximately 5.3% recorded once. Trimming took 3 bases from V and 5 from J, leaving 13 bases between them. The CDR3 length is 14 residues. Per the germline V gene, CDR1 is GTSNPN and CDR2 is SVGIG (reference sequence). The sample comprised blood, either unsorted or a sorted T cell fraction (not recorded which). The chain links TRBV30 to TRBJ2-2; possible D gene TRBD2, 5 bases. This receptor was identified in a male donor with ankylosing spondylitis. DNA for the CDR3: TGTGCCTGGAGGTCGGCGGGCGGGACCGGGGAGCTGTTTTTT. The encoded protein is CAWRSAGGTGELFF.